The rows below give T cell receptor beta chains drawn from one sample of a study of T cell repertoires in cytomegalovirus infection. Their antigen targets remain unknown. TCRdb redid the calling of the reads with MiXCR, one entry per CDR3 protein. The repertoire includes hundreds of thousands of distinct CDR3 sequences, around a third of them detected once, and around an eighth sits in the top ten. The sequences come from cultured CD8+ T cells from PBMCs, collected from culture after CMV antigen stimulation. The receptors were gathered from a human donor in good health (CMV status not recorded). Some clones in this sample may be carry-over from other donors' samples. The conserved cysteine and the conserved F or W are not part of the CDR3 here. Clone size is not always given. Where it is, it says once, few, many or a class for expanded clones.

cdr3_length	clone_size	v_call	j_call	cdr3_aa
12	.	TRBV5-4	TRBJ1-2	ASSLVTSNYGYT
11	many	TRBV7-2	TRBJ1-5	ASSFRDNQPQH
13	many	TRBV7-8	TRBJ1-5	ASSLSPGGGQPQH
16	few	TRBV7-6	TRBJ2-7	ASSGHRARSATSYEQY
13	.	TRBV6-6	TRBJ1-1	ASSYSPGQTAEAF
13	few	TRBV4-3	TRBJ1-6	ASSQDGQGNSPLH
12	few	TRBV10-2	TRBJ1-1	ASSVGGDFAEAF
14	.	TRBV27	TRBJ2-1	ASRSLKGSSYNEQF
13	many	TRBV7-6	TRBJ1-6	ASSRASSYNSPLH
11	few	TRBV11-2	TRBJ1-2	ASSPGQGRGYT
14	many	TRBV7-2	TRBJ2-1	ASSLSGIAGAGEQF
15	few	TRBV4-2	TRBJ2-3	ASSPRGSGASTDTQY
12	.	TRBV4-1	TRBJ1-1	ASSQPFMNTEAF
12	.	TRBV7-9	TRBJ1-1	ASSFSDSTFEAF
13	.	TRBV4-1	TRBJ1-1	ASSQDAGTNTEAF
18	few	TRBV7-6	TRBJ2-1	ASSLDPATSGQSSYNEQF
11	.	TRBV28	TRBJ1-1	ASSLTRETEAF
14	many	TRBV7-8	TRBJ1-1	ASSLVGHQAGTEAF
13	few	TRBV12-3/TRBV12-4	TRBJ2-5	ASRGYSTGGETQY
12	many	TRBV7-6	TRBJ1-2	ASSLTGENYGYT
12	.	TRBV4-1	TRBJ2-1	ASSQSEAGAEQF
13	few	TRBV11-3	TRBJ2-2	ASSSSDRNTGELF
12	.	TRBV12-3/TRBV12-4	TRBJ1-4	ASSLGPASWKLF
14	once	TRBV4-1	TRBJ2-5	ASSQDWGGASETQY
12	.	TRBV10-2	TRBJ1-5	ASSEQHSNQPQH
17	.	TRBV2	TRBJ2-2	ASSDLGQGLLADAGELF
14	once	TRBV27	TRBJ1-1	ASSLKGGGGYAEAF
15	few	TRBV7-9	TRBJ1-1	ASSPWVGGYESTEAF